This passage covers 10 T cell receptor beta chains from one sample sequenced in a study of blood T cell repertoires in COVID-19. Generated by immunoSEQ multiplex PCR, the TCRdb table keeps only in-frame clones and is missing some. The table includes under 250,000 clones, more than 65% detected once. The sample consisted of peripheral blood. The receptors come from a man aged 45-65 years with active or convalescent COVID-19.

This rearrangement joins TRBV19 to TRBJ2-1, with D possibly matching TRBD1 (6 bases). There are 15 residues in the CDR3. V lost 6 bases to trimming and J lost 9 bases, with 21 bases between them. Looked up from germline, CDR1 is LNHDA and CDR2 is SQIVND (reference sequence). The CDR3 protein is CASSLGSGTIGEQFF. As DNA, the CDR3 is TGTGCCAGTAGCCTTGGATCCGGGACAATCGGTGAGCAGTTCTTC.

The V and J genes are TRBV9 and TRBJ2-1, with D perhaps TRBD2 (7 bases). CDR1 and CDR2 (germline): SGDLS, YYNGEE. V was pared by 4 bases and J by 5 bases, with 16 bases between. The CDR3 sequence is 15 residues long. The CDR3 DNA follows: TGTGCCAGCAGCCTCCTTGGGGGGGGCCACAATGAGCAGTTCTTC. It specifies CASSLLGGGHNEQFF.

This clone came up once. V gene TRBV7-2 combines with J gene TRBJ2-4, with 10 positions matching TRBD2. The CDR3 is made up of 17 amino acids. The germline V gene encodes CDR1 SGHTA and CDR2 FQGNSA. The V segment lost 5 bases and the J segment 3 bases; nucleotides outside the gene matches: 10. The CDR3 DNA reads TGTGCCAGCAGCATGTCTAGCGGGGGAGATCTCAAAAACATTCAGTACTTC. Translated: CASSMSSGGDLKNIQYF.

This clone was seen once. The chain carries TRBV27 and TRBJ1-1; a weak D match, TRBD1 (5 bases). The V gene lost 5 bases and the J gene lost 0 bases, with 13 bases spanning the gap. Per germline, CDR1 MNHEY and CDR2 SMNVEV (reference sequence). This CDR3 comprises 15 residues. CDR3 in DNA: TGTGCCAGCAGTGAGATGGGGACTATGAACACTGAAGCTTTCTTT. It is translated as CASSEMGTMNTEAFF.

The chain combines TRBV21-1 with TRBJ2-5; the table's D gene call, TRBD1, was not cross checked with the DNA. TRBV21-1 is marked as a pseudogene. The CDR3 runs 16 residues. CDR3 nucleotides: TGTGCCAGCAGCATCAGTCAGACAGGGGGGTGGGAGACCCAGTACTTC. Translation gives CASSISQTGGWETQYF.

The CDR3 DNA is TGTGCCAGCAGTTCGAGCAGGGACAATCAGCCCCAGCATTTT. It yields the protein CASSSSRDNQPQHF. This chain joins TRBV6-5 and TRBJ1-5; tentative D call: TRBD1 (5 bases). There are 14 residues in the CDR3. Germline V gene lookup returns CDR1 MNHEY and CDR2 SVGAGI. V lost 4 bases and J lost 3, with 10 bases in between.

The V gene is TRBV19, the J gene TRBJ1-5; the D is unclear. The V gene's germline CDR1 is LNHDA and CDR2 SQIVND (reference sequence). Trimming left V 2 bases short and J 4 bases short, with 15 bases between. The CDR3 is made up of 16 amino acids. The DNA of the CDR3 is TGTGCCAGTAGTATAAGGTCCAACAGAGAGAATCAGCCCCAGCATTTT. Its translation: CASSIRSNRENQPQHF.

This clone was observed a few times. V gene TRBV7-8 combines with J gene TRBJ1-5, with D uncertain. The CDR3 runs to 12 residues. Germline CDR1 reads SGHVS; CDR2 reads FQNEAQ. Trimming removed 3 bases from V and 11 bases from J, with 11 bases in between. CDR3 in amino acids: CASSFAAGSQHF. CDR3 nucleotides: TGTGCCAGCAGCTTCGCGGCCGGGTCCCAGCATTTT.

Only a few counts were recorded for this clone. The V gene is TRBV5-1, the J gene TRBJ1-5; D ambiguous. This CDR3 spans 16 amino acids. V lost 4 bases, J lost 0 bases, and 14 bases lay in between. Per the germline V gene, CDR1 is SGHRS and CDR2 is YFSETQ. The DNA for the CDR3 is TGCGCCAGCAGCATTTTTCCGGGAAATAGCAATCAGCCCCAGCATTTT. It translates to CASSIFPGNSNQPQHF.

The J gene is TRBJ2-7, the V gene TRBV19; D is possibly TRBD1 (7 bases). The CDR3 covers 14 residues. CDR1 and CDR2 (germline): LNHDA, SQIVND (reference sequence). V was clipped by 5 bases and J by 3 bases, with 14 bases between them. The chain's CDR3 is CASSARQGGYEQYF. CDR3 bases: TGTGCCAGTAGTGCCCGACAGGGAGGCTACGAGCAGTACTTC. Full variable domain (outside the CDR3, taken from reference TRBV19 and TRBJ2-7): DGGITQSPKYLFRKEGQNVTLSCEQNLNHDAMYWYRQDPGQGLRLIYYSQIVNDFQKGDIAEGYSVSREKKESFPLTVTSAQKNPTAFYLCASSARQGGYEQYFGPGTRLTVT.